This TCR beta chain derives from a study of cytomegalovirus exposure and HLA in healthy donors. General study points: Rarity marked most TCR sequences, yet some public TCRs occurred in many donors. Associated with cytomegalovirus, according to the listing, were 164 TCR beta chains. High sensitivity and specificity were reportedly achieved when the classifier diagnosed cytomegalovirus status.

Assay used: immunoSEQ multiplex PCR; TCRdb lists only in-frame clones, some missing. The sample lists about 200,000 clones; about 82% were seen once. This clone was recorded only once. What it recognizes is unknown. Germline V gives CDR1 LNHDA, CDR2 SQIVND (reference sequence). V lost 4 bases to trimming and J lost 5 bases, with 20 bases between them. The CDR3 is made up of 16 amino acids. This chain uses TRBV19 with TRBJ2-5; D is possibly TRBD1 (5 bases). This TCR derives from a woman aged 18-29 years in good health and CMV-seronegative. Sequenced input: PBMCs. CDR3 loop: CASSTDSVTVVETQYF. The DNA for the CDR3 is TGTGCCAGTAGTACCGACAGTGTGACTGTGGTTGAGACCCAGTACTTC.